This entry concerns a single TCR beta chain. These data are taken from a study of blood T cell repertoires in COVID-19. Sequencing used immunoSEQ multiplex PCR; TCRdb keeps in-frame clones, though not all of them. The data contain 350,000 to 400,000 clones, around nine tenths of them singletons. The CDR3 is made up of 11 amino acids. The germline CDR1 and CDR2 sequences are SEHNR and FQNEAQ (reference sequence). V lost 3 bases to trimming and J lost 8 bases, with 7 bases between them. The sequencing input was PBMCs or T cells enriched from blood (not recorded which). The gene calls are TRBV7-9 and TRBJ1-1; the D is unclear. The receptor was isolated from a woman between 25 and 40 years old with acute COVID-19. DNA for the CDR3: TGTGCCAGCAGCTTCGTAGAAGAAGCTTTCTTT. Translated, it gives CASSFVEEAFF.